These 25 T cell receptor beta chains originate from one sample sequenced in a study of response to subunit inactivated influenza vaccine. TCRdb recomputed calls from the RT-PCR reads with MiXCR, one row per CDR3 protein. The sample gives about 800,000 distinct CDR3 sequences, around 20% of which show up once; about a tenth is in the top ten. Specimen: PBMCs from blood, collected 4 to 6 days after vaccination. Source of these receptors: a man in his forties or fifties who received an inactivated influenza vaccine.

The chain has TRBV28 and TRBJ2-2; TRBD1 matches 10 bases. Germline V gives CDR1 MDHEN, CDR2 SYDVKM. The J segment lost 5 bases and the V segment lost 6 bases, leaving 9 bases of the junction unmatched. This CDR3 region has 16 residues. The CDR3 region is CASRTGTGASTGELFF. The CDR3 DNA follows: TGTGCCAGCAGAACGGGGACAGGGGCAAGTACCGGGGAGCTGTTTTTT.

This rearrangement joins TRBV3-1 to TRBJ2-1; no clear D. With 8 bases removed from V and 5 bases from J, the gap between germline ends came to 19 bases. The CDR3 length is 15 residues. CDR1 is LGHDT, CDR2 YNNKEL, per germline (reference sequence). CDR3 sequence: CASCRGQSVNNEQFF. The CDR3 nucleotides read TGTGCCAGCTGCCGTGGCCAATCTGTGAACAATGAGCAGTTCTTC.

J is TRBJ2-2 and V is TRBV6-5; D call uncertain. The CDR3 totals 13 residues. With 0 bases removed from V and 6 bases from J, the gap between germline ends came to 5 bases. Looked up from germline, CDR1 is MNHEY and CDR2 is SVGAGI. Here the CDR3 reads CASSYSSPGELFF. For the CDR3, the DNA is TGTGCCAGCAGTTACTCGAGCCCCGGGGAGCTGTTTTTT.

The chain employs TRBV12-3 or TRBV12-4 and TRBJ1-1; no clear D gene. V lost 6 bases, J lost 0 bases, and 11 bases lay in between. This CDR3 spans 14 amino acids. The CDR3 here is CASRQRMMNTEAFF. CDR3 bases: TGTGCCAGCAGGCAGAGGATGATGAACACTGAAGCTTTCTTT.

This clonotype was seen more than once but under ten times. The chain has TRBV20-1 and TRBJ1-4, with 9 bases matching TRBD1. Germline V CDR1 and CDR2: DFQATT, SNEGSKA (reference sequence). J gave up 7 bases and V 4 bases, and 13 bases lay outside the gene matches. The CDR3 contains 16 residues. Written as DNA, the CDR3 is TGCAGTGCTACGCGCCTTCCGGGACAGGGTCTTGAAAAACTGTTTTTT. Residues: CSATRLPGQGLEKLFF.

This rearrangement joins TRBV18 to TRBJ2-7; D unclear. This CDR3 region has 15 residues. Between the trimmed V and J ends, which lost 5 bases and 2 bases, there was a span of 16 bases. Germline assignment: CDR1 KGHSH and CDR2 LQKENI. The CDR3 DNA follows: TGTGCCAGCTCAGCACTTGGACGGGTCACCTACGAGCAGTACTTC. Translation gives CASSALGRVTYEQYF.

This chain joins TRBV7-9 and TRBJ2-2; D may be TRBD1 (5 bases). The germline CDR1 and CDR2 sequences are SEHNR and FQNEAQ (reference sequence). The V gene lost 1 base and the J gene lost 4 bases, with 10 bases spanning the gap. This CDR3 contains 15 residues. CDR3 bases: TGTGCCAGCAGCTTAGTGACTGGGGCCACCGGGGAGCTGTTTTTT. Protein: CASSLVTGATGELFF. The complete variable domain, with remaining parts taken from reference TRBV7-9 and TRBJ2-2, reads DTGVSQNPRHKITKRGQNVTFRCDPISEHNRLYWYRQTLGQGPEFLTYFQNEAQLEKSRLLSDRFSAERPKGSFSTLEIQRTEQGDSAMYLCASSLVTGATGELFFGEGSRLTVL.

The chain links TRBV4-1 to TRBJ2-1, with TRBD2 identical over 8 bases. The junction had 11 bases not matched to a gene; V was cut back by 1 base and J by 6 bases. CDR1 and CDR2 from the germline V gene are MGHRA and YSYEKL. The CDR3 has 17 residues. The DNA of the CDR3 is TGCGCCAGCAGCCAAGCGGGGGGGACAAACAACTTCAATGAGCAGTTCTTC. Translation: CASSQAGGTNNFNEQFF.

The V call is TRBV20-1, the J call TRBJ2-1, with D perhaps assigned TRBD1 or TRBD2 (5 bases each). This CDR3 comprises 16 residues. Germline V gene data show CDR1 as DFQATT and CDR2 as SNEGSKA (reference sequence). Trimming took off 2 bases at V and 9 bases at J, with 23 bases between the two ends. The CDR3 loop reads CSARPTPGTLPREQFF. DNA of the CDR3: TGCAGTGCTAGACCAACCCCCGGGACCCTCCCACGTGAGCAGTTCTTC.

The chain is built from TRBV28 and TRBJ2-7, with D perhaps TRBD1 (6 bases). Deletions cut 8 bases from V and 0 bases from J, with 11 bases between. This CDR3 region has 13 residues. CDR1 and CDR2 (germline): MDHEN, SYDVKM. For the CDR3, the DNA is TGTGCCAGCTTTGACAGGTCCTCCTACGAGCAGTACTTC. Protein product: CASFDRSSYEQYF.

The chain couples TRBV29-1 to TRBJ2-7; tentative D call: TRBD1 (6 bases). Germline CDR1 reads SQVTM; CDR2 reads ANQGSEA. This CDR3 spans 16 amino acids. Trimming removed 6 bases at V and 0 bases at J, with 21 bases between. The CDR3 loop is CSVARRQASPSYEQYF. In DNA, the CDR3 is TGCAGCGTAGCAAGGAGACAGGCCAGCCCCTCCTACGAGCAGTACTTC.

V usage is TRBV5-1 and J usage is TRBJ2-1, with no clear D. The CDR3 is made up of 13 amino acids. V was pared by 1 base and J by 5 bases, with 7 bases between. Germline-derived CDR1 and CDR2 are SGHRS and YFSETQ. DNA of the CDR3: TGCGCCAGCAGCTTGTGGTTAGACAATGAGCAGTTCTTC. Translation gives CASSLWLDNEQFF.

This rearrangement joins TRBV5-1 to TRBJ2-5, with D hard to call. Deletions cut 2 bases from V and 5 bases from J, with 16 bases between. The CDR3 contains 15 residues. The V gene's germline CDR1 is SGHRS and CDR2 YFSETQ. Here the CDR3 DNA reads TGCGCCAGCAGCTTAAGCACGCCGGATGGGGAGACCCAGTACTTC. It yields the protein CASSLSTPDGETQYF.

V and J are TRBV24-1 and TRBJ2-1; 10 bases match TRBD2. CDR3 size: 16 residues. V shed 4 bases, J shed 6 bases, and the junction held 8 bases outside the gene matches. Per germline, CDR1 KGHDR and CDR2 SFDVKD. The CDR3: CATSDPSGGYLNEQFF. In DNA, the CDR3 is TGTGCCACCAGTGACCCTAGCGGGGGTTACCTCAATGAGCAGTTCTTC.

This clonotype was seen repeatedly, ten times or more. CDR3 in amino acids: CASSRGQGRDYGYTF. CDR3 coding DNA: TGTGCCAGCAGCCGAGGGCAGGGACGGGACTATGGCTACACCTTC. V usage is TRBV5-6 and J usage is TRBJ1-2, with D perhaps matching TRBD1 (5 bases). Germline-derived CDR1 and CDR2 are SGHDT and YYEEEE. Trimming took 4 bases from V and 3 from J, leaving 16 bases between them. This CDR3 has 15 amino acids.

In its sample, this clonotype was seen a few times. The chain joins TRBV11-2 to TRBJ2-7, with 12 bases that match TRBD1. Germline assignment: CDR1 SGHAT and CDR2 FQNNGV. Trimming removed 3 bases from V and 9 bases from J; junction bases left unmatched: 12. The CDR3 runs 16 residues. Here the CDR3 DNA reads TGTGCCAGCAGCTTGGATTCCGGGACAGGGGGCGCATGGCAGTACTTC. Its translation: CASSLDSGTGGAWQYF.

The V gene is TRBV6-5, the J gene TRBJ1-1, with D uncertain. Germline V gene sequence: CDR1 MNHEY, CDR2 SVGAGI. Trimming stripped 0 bases from V and 7 bases from J, with 9 bases between. The CDR3 is 13 amino acids. CDR3 region: CASSYSRTVEAFF. DNA of the CDR3: TGTGCCAGCAGTTACTCGAGAACAGTTGAAGCTTTCTTT.

This clonotype has just one count. This rearrangement joins TRBV10-3 to TRBJ2-7, with TRBD2 matching over 12 bases. The length of the CDR3 is 13 residues. J lost 6 bases, V lost 5 bases, and 2 bases had no gene match. Germline CDR1 reads ENHRY; CDR2 reads SYGVKD. The CDR3 spells CAISSSGGVEQYF. The CDR3 DNA is TGTGCCATCAGTTCTAGCGGGGGGGTCGAGCAGTACTTC.

The table lists this clonotype with a few counts. This chain joins TRBV6-4 and TRBJ1-5; 8 nucleotides agree with TRBD1. The CDR3 spans 14 residues. CDR1 is MRHNA and CDR2 is SNTAGT in the germline V gene. Germline trimming cut 5 bases from V and 7 bases from J; bases unmatched to any gene: 7. DNA for the CDR3: TGTGCCAGCAGTAGGACAGGGATTAAACAGCCCCAGCATTTT. Translating it yields CASSRTGIKQPQHF.

This clonotype occurred a few times. The chain uses TRBV4-1 and TRBJ1-5; D is undetermined. Looked up from germline, CDR1 is MGHRA and CDR2 is YSYEKL. The CDR3 loop spans 14 amino acids. The V end lost 0 bases, the J end lost 3 bases, and 6 bases lay between the germline ends. The CDR3 nucleotides are TGCGCCAGCAGCCAAGAGGCAGACAATCAGCCCCAGCATTTT. Translation: CASSQEADNQPQHF.

This clonotype has just a few counts. The CDR3 nucleotides are TGTGCCATCAGTGACCCGGGACAGGGTGACTACGAGCAGTACTTC. Translation: CAISDPGQGDYEQYF. The gene calls are TRBV10-3 and TRBJ2-7, with TRBD1 identical over 9 bases. Unmatched junction bases numbered 6, after V lost 3 bases and J lost 3 bases. CDR1 is ENHRY and CDR2 is SYGVKD in the germline V gene. This CDR3 spans 15 amino acids.

The chain combines TRBV5-1 with TRBJ2-1, with D possibly TRBD2 on 6 matching bases. Germline V gene sequence: CDR1 SGHRS, CDR2 YFSETQ. V was trimmed by 5 bases and J by 0 bases, leaving 15 bases between them. The CDR3 sequence is 16 residues long. The CDR3 DNA is TGCGCCAGCAGATTCCGGGACTCAAGCTCCTACAATGAGCAGTTCTTC. Encoded protein: CASRFRDSSSYNEQFF. The variable domain in full, completed from reference TRBV5-1 and TRBJ2-1, reads KAGVTQTPRYLIKTRGQQVTLSCSPISGHRSVSWYQQTPGQGLQFLFEYFSETQRNKGNFPGRFSGRQFSNSRSEMNVSTLELGDSALYLCASRFRDSSSYNEQFFGPGTRLTVL.

This clonotype has a single count. J is TRBJ2-2 and V is TRBV5-1, with 10 bases aligning to TRBD1. The trim removed 6 bases at V and 6 bases at J, leaving 8 bases unmatched. The CDR3 contains 15 residues. Germline V gene sequence: CDR1 SGHRS, CDR2 YFSETQ. CDR3 in amino acids: CASTPWDRGPGELFF. In DNA form, the CDR3 reads TGCGCCAGCACCCCCTGGGACAGGGGCCCCGGGGAGCTGTTTTTT.

This clonotype was recorded a few times. The chain employs TRBV7-9 and TRBJ2-7; D might be TRBD1 (6 bases). The V gene lost 2 bases and the J gene lost 3 bases, with 20 bases spanning the gap. The V gene's germline CDR1 is SEHNR and CDR2 FQNEAQ (reference sequence). The CDR3 is 17 residues long. CDR3 loop: CASSLNPQGKRVYEQYF. CDR3 bases: TGTGCCAGCAGCTTAAATCCCCAGGGGAAAAGGGTCTACGAGCAGTACTTC. The full variable domain, in which reference TRBV7-9 and TRBJ2-7 provide the parts outside the CDR3, is DTGVSQNPRHKITKRGQNVTFRCDPISEHNRLYWYRQTLGQGPEFLTYFQNEAQLEKSRLLSDRFSAERPKGSFSTLEIQRTEQGDSAMYLCASSLNPQGKRVYEQYFGPGTRLTVT.

The sample holds a few counts of this clonotype. This chain connects TRBV10-3 to TRBJ1-5; TRBD1 matches 9 bases. CDR1 and CDR2 from the germline V gene are ENHRY and SYGVKD. The CDR3 covers 15 residues. With 2 bases clipped from V and 4 bases from J, the junction kept 3 bases outside the gene matches. CDR3 DNA: TGTGCCATCAGTGAGACGGGACAGGGAAATCAGCCCCAGCATTTT. Encoded protein: CAISETGQGNQPQHF.